Shown below are 15 T cell receptor beta chains from a single sample sequenced in a study of cytomegalovirus exposure and HLA in healthy donors. The primer mix had 60 Vbeta and 13 Jbeta primers. Sequencing used immunoSEQ multiplex PCR; TCRdb keeps in-frame clones, though not all of them. Here the sample spans around 140,000 clones, roughly four fifths being singletons. The sample comprised PBMCs. The origin of the receptors is a man between 18 and 35 years old in good health and CMV-seropositive.

The gene calls are TRBV19 and TRBJ2-1, with TRBD2 identical over 7 bases. The CDR3 loop spans 14 amino acids. Trimming at V came to 6 bases and at J to 5 bases, leaving 7 bases not matched to a gene. Germline values: CDR1 LNHDA, CDR2 SQIVND (reference sequence). The DNA for the CDR3 is TGTGCCAGTAGCTGGGGCGGGAGCAACAATGAGCAGTTCTTC. It is translated as CASSWGGSNNEQFF.

This clone was counted between two and nine times. This chain links TRBV6-1 with TRBJ1-1; weak D call: TRBD1 (5 bases). V was trimmed by 0 bases and J by 11 bases, leaving 16 bases between them. CDR3 length equals 14 residues. Germline V lookup: CDR1 MNHNS, CDR2 SASEGT. The CDR3 region has the DNA TGTGCCAGCAGTGAAGCGCTTCGGGGGGGGGAGGCTTTCTTT. Translation: CASSEALRGGEAFF.

This chain links TRBV5-1 with TRBJ1-1; TRBD1 agrees at 7 bases. The CDR3 contains 15 residues. Germline-derived CDR1 and CDR2 are SGHRS and YFSETQ. J gave up 1 base and V 3 bases, and 6 bases lay outside the gene matches. CDR3 bases: TGCGCCAGCAGCTCGAGGACAGGAACGAACACTGAAGCTTTCTTT. Translated, it gives CASSSRTGTNTEAFF.

The chain has TRBV2 and TRBJ1-3, with D maybe TRBD1 (5 bases). Per the germline V gene, CDR1 is SNHLY and CDR2 is FYNNEI. The CDR3 is 16 amino acids. V lost 8 bases, J lost 0 bases, and 17 bases lay in between. CDR3 loop: CASFDSFFSSGNTIYF. The CDR3 nucleotides read TGTGCCAGCTTTGACAGCTTTTTTTCCTCTGGAAACACCATATATTTT.

The gene calls are TRBV6-4 and TRBJ1-1; a weak D match, TRBD1 (6 bases). V was pared by 6 bases and J by 0 bases, with 11 bases between. The CDR3 runs 14 residues. CDR1 and CDR2 (germline): MRHNA, SNTAGT. CDR3 sequence: CASRQGNMNTEAFF. As DNA, the CDR3 is TGTGCCAGCAGGCAGGGGAACATGAACACTGAAGCTTTCTTT.

The chain couples TRBV14 to TRBJ1-3, with TRBD1 matching 9 bases. Germline V gene data show CDR1 as SGHDN and CDR2 as FVKESK. J lost 4 bases, V lost 8 bases, and 6 bases had no gene match. This CDR3 has 14 residues. The CDR3 here is CASGLQGAGNTIYF. The CDR3 DNA is TGTGCCAGCGGATTACAGGGGGCAGGAAACACCATATATTTT.

The rearrangement links TRBV7-6 to TRBJ2-7, with D possibly being TRBD1 (5 bases). Trimming pared 5 bases from V and 2 bases from J, leaving 25 bases between. The germline gives CDR1 SGHVS, CDR2 FNYEAQ. The CDR3 covers 18 residues. Here the CDR3 reads CASSLEEPGHQGAYEQYF. CDR3 DNA sequence: TGTGCCAGCAGCCTAGAAGAGCCGGGCCACCAAGGGGCCTACGAGCAGTACTTC.

The rearrangement uses TRBV2 and TRBJ1-1; no firm D call. Trimming removed 5 bases from V and 1 base from J, with 8 bases in between. CDR1 and CDR2 from the germline V gene are SNHLY and FYNNEI. CDR3 size: 13 residues. The CDR3 bases are TGTGCCAGCAGTAGGGAGGGGAACACTGAAGCTTTCTTT. Translating gives CASSREGNTEAFF.

The chain couples TRBV19 to TRBJ2-5; 8 bases match TRBD1. With V trimmed by 7 bases and J by 6 bases, 13 bases remained unmatched. From germline, CDR1 is LNHDA and CDR2 SQIVND (reference sequence). CDR3 length equals 15 residues. CDR3 protein: CASTNIGTGEKTQYF. The CDR3 DNA sequence: TGTGCCAGTACCAATATCGGGACAGGTGAAAAGACCCAGTACTTC.

The chain uses TRBV27 and TRBJ1-1; 7 bases are shared with TRBD1. V lost 4 bases to trimming and J lost 6 bases; unmatched junction nucleotides: 8. The length of the CDR3 is 14 residues. From germline, CDR1 is MNHEY and CDR2 SMNVEV (reference sequence). The CDR3 sequence: CASSSDRMVAEAFF. CDR3 coding DNA: TGTGCCAGCAGTTCGGACAGGATGGTGGCTGAAGCTTTCTTT.

The chain joins TRBV4-2 to TRBJ1-1, with TRBD1 identical over 7 bases. Germline assignment: CDR1 LGHNA and CDR2 YNFKEQ. The ends lost 3 bases at V and 1 base at J; junction bases unmatched: 11. This CDR3 is built from 17 residues. The CDR3 loop is CASSHLLQGSGNTEAFF. The CDR3 nucleotides are TGTGCCAGCAGCCACCTACTACAGGGGTCGGGGAACACTGAAGCTTTCTTT.

The chain carries TRBV6-1 and TRBJ1-4, with TRBD1 matching over 7 bases. The J segment lost 4 bases and the V segment lost 5 bases, leaving 7 bases of the junction unmatched. The CDR3 runs to 15 residues. CDR1 MNHNS and CDR2 SASEGT come from the germline V gene. DNA for the CDR3: TGTGCCAGCAGTACGACAGGGAATAGTAATGAAAAACTGTTTTTT. It is translated as CASSTTGNSNEKLFF.

The chain employs TRBV7-9 and TRBJ1-1; no firm D call. The length of the CDR3 is 14 residues. Germline loops: CDR1 SEHNR, CDR2 FQNEAQ (reference sequence). V lost 3 bases, J lost 7 bases, and 15 bases lay in between. DNA of the CDR3: TGTGCCAGCAGCTTGGGTCAAGGATCGGGTGAAGCTTTCTTT. This sequence encodes CASSLGQGSGEAFF.

Only one count was recorded for this clone. The rearrangement links TRBV6-5 to TRBJ1-2; D is uncertain. Germline CDR1 and CDR2: MNHEY and SVGAGI. V lost 0 bases and J lost 8, with 13 bases in between. This CDR3 contains 14 residues. In DNA, the CDR3 is TGTGCCAGCAGTTACTCACGGGTGGGAGAAGGCTACACCTTC. Translated, it gives CASSYSRVGEGYTF.

The CDR3 DNA follows: TGTGCCAGCAGTGAAGACCGGACAGCTTACGAGCAGTACTTC. Translation: CASSEDRTAYEQYF. The chain recombines TRBV6-1 with TRBJ2-7; a possible D gene is TRBD1 (6 bases). Per germline, CDR1 MNHNS and CDR2 SASEGT. Trimming removed 1 base at V and 4 bases at J, with 11 bases between. The CDR3 is made up of 14 amino acids.